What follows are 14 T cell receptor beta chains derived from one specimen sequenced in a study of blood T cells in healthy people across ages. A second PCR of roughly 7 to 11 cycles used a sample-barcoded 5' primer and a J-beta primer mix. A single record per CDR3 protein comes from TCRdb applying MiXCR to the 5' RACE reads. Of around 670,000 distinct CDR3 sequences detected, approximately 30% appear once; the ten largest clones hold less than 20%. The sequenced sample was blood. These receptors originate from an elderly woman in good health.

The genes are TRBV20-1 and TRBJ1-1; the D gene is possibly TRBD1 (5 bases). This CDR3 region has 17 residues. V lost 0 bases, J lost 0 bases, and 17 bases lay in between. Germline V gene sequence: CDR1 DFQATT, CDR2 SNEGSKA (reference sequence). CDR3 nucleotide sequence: TGCAGTGCTAGAGATAAGGGTGTAGGGGTCCTGAACACTGAAGCTTTCTTT. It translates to CSARDKGVGVLNTEAFF.

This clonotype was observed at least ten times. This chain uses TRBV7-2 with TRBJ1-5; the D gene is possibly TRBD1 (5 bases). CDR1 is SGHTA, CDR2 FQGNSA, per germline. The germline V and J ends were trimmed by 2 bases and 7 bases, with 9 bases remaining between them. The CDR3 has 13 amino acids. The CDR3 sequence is CASSLYRGQPQHF. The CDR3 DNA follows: TGTGCCAGCAGCTTATATAGGGGACAGCCCCAGCATTTT.

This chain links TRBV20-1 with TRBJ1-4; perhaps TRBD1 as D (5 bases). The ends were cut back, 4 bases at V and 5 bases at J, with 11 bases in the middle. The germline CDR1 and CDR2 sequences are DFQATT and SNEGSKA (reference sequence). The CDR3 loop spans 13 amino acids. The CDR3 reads CSATGPRNEKLFF. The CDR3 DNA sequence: TGCAGTGCTACGGGACCGAGAAATGAAAAACTGTTTTTT.

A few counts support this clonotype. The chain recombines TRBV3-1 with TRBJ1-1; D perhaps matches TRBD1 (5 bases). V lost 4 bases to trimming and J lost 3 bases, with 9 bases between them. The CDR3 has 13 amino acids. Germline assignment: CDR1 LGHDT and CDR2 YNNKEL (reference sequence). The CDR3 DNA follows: TGTGCCAGCAGCCTGGGGACCTACACTGAAGCTTTCTTT. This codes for CASSLGTYTEAFF.

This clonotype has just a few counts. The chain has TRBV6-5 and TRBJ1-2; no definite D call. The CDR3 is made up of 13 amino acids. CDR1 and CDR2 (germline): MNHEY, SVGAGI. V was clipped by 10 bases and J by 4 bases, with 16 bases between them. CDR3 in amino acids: CATISSRGYGYTF. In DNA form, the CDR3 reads TGTGCCACTATCTCGAGTCGTGGCTATGGCTACACCTTC.

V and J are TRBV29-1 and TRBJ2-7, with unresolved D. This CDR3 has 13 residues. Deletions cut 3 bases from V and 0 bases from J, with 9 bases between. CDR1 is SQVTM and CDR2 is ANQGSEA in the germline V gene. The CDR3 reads CSVEVTDSYEQYF. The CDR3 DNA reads TGCAGCGTTGAGGTTACCGACTCCTACGAGCAGTACTTC.

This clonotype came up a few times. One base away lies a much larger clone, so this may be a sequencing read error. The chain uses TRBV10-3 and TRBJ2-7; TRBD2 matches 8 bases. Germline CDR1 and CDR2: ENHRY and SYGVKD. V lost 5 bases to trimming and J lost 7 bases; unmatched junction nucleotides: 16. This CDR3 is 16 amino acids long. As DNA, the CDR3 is TGTGCCATCAGTACTGTCGCGGGGGGCCTATACAATGAGCAGTACTTC. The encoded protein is CAISTVAGGLYNEQYF.

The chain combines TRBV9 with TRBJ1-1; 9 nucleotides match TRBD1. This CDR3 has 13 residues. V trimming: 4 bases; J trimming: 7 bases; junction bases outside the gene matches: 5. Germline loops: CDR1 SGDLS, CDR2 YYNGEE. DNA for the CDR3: TGTGCCAGCAGCCCCGGGACAGGGCTTGAAGCTTTCTTT. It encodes CASSPGTGLEAFF.

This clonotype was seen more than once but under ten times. The CDR3 coding sequence is TGTGCCAGCAGCGGGTCGCGGGACACCGGGGAGCTGTTTTTT. It specifies CASSGSRDTGELFF. V is TRBV7-3 and J is TRBJ2-2; D perhaps matches TRBD2 (5 bases). The V end lost 5 bases, the J end lost 3 bases, and 10 bases lay between the germline ends. Germline lookup yields CDR1 SGHTA and CDR2 FQGTGA. The CDR3 has 14 amino acids.

The CDR3 bases are TGTGCCAGCAGCCGGCCAGGGGGGGGACGGCCCCAGCATTTT. Translated: CASSRPGGGRPQHF. V gene TRBV7-9 combines with J gene TRBJ1-5; 7 bases are shared with TRBD1. The J segment lost 9 bases and the V segment lost 5 bases, leaving 10 bases of the junction unmatched. The germline gives CDR1 SEHNR, CDR2 FQNEAQ (reference sequence). The CDR3 loop spans 14 amino acids.

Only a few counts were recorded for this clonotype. The chain's CDR3 is CASSFLPTGFYGYTF. The CDR3 region has the DNA TGTGCCAGCAGTTTCCTACCGACAGGGTTTTATGGCTACACCTTC. The chain has TRBV6-2 or TRBV6-3 and TRBJ1-2, with TRBD1 matching over 7 bases. Unmatched junction bases numbered 10, after V lost 4 bases and J lost 5 bases. CDR3 length equals 15 residues. Germline V CDR1 and CDR2: MNHEY, SVGEGT.

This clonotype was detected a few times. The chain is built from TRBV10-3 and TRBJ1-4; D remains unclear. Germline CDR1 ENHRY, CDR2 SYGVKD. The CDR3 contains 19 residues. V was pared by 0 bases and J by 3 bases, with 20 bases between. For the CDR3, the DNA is TGTGCCATCAGTGAGTCGAAAGGGAAGGCAGGTGTGCCTAATGAAAAACTGTTTTTT. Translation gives CAISESKGKAGVPNEKLFF.

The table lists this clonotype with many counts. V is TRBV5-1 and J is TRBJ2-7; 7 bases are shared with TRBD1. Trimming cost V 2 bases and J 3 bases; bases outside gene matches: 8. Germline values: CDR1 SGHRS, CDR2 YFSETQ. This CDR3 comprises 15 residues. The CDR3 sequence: CASSFTHRGNYEQYF. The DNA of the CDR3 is TGCGCCAGCAGCTTTACTCACAGGGGAAACTACGAGCAGTACTTC.

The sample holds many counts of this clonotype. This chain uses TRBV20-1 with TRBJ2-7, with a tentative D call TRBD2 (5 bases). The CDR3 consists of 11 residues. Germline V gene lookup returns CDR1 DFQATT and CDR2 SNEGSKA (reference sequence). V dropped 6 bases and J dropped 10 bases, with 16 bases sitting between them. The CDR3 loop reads CSATRSEDQYF. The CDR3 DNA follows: TGCAGTGCCACCCGGTCGGAGGACCAGTACTTC.